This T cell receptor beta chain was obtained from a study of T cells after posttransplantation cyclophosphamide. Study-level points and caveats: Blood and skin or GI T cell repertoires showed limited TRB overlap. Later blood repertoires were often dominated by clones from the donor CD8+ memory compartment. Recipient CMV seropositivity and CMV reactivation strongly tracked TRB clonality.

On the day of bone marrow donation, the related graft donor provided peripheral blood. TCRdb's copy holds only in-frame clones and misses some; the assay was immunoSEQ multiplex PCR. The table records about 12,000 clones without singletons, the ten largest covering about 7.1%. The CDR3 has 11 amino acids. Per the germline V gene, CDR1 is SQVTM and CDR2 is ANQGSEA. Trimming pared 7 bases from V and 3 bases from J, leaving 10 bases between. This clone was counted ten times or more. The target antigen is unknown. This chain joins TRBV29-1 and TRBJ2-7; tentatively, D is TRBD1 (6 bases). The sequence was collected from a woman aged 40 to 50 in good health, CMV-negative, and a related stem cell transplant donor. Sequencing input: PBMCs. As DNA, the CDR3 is TGCAGCGCCGGGACAAGCTACGAGCAGTACTTC. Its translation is CSAGTSYEQYF.